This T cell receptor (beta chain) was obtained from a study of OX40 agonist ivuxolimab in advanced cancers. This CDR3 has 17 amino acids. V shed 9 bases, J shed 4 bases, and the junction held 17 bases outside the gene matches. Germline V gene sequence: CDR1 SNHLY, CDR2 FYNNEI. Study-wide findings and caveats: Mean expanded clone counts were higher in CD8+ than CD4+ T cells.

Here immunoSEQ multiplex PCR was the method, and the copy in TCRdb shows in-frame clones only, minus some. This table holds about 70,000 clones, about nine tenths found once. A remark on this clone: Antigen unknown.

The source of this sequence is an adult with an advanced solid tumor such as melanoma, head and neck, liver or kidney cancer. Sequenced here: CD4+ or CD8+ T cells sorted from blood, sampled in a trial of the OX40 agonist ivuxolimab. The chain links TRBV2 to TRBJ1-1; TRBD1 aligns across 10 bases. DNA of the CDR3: TGTGCCAGAAGATCCCCGGGACAGGGGTTATCAGGCACTGAAGCTTTCTTT. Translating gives CARRSPGQGLSGTEAFF.